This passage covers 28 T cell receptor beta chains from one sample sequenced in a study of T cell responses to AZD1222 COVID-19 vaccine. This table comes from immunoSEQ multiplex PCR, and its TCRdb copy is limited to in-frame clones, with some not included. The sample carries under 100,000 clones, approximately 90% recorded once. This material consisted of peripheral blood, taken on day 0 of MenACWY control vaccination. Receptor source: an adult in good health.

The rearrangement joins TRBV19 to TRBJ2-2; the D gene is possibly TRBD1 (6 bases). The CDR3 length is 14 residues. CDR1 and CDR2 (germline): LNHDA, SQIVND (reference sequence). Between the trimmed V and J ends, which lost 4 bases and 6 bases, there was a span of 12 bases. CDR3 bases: TGTGCCAGTAGTACAGGGGCGCTTTCCGGGGAGCTGTTTTTT. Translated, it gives CASSTGALSGELFF.

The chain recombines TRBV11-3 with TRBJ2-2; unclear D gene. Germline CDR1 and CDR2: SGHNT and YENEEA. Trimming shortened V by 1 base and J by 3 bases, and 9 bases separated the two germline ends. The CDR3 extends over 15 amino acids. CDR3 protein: CASSLGRVDTGELFF. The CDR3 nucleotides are TGTGCCAGCAGCTTAGGACGAGTTGACACCGGGGAGCTGTTTTTT.

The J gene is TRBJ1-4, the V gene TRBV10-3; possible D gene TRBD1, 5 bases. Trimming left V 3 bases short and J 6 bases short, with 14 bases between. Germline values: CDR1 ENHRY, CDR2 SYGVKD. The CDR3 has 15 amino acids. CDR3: CAISDRGGEDEKLFF. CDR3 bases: TGTGCCATCAGTGATAGGGGCGGGGAGGATGAAAAACTGTTTTTT.

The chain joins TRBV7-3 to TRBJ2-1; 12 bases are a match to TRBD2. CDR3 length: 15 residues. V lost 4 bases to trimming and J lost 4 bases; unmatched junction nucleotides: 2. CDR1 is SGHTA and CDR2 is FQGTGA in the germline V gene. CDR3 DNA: TGTGCCAGCAGCTATGGGACTAGCGGGTACAATGAGCAGTTCTTC. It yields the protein CASSYGTSGYNEQFF.

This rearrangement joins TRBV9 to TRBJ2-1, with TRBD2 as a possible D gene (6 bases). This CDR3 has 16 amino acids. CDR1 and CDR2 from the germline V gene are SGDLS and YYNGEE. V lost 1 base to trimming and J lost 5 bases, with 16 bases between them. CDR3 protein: CASSVSTGSMDNEQFF. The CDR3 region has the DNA TGTGCCAGCAGCGTATCTACCGGGAGTATGGACAATGAGCAGTTCTTC.

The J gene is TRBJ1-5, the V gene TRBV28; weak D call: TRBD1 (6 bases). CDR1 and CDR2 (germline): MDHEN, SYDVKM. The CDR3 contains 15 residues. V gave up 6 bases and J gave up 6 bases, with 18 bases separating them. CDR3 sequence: CASRSGQRLSQPQHF. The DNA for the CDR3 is TGTGCCAGCAGATCCGGACAGAGGTTATCTCAGCCCCAGCATTTT.

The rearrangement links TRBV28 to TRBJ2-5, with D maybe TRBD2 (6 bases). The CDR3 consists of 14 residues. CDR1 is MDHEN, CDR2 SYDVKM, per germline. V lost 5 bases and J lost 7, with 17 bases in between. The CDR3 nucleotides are TGTGCCAGCAGTCCCGGGGACTCAGGTGGGACCCAGTACTTC. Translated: CASSPGDSGGTQYF. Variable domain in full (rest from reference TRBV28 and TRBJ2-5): DVKVTQSSRYLVKRTGEKVFLECVQDMDHENMFWYRQDPGLGLRLIYFSYDVKMKEKGDIPEGYSVSREKKERFSLILESASTNQTSMYLCASSPGDSGGTQYFGPGTRLLVL.

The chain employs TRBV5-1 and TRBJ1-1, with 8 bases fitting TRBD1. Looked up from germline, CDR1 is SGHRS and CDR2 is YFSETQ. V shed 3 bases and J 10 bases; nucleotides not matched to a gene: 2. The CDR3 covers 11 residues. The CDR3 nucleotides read TGCGCCAGCAGCTACGACAGGGGAGCTTTCTTT. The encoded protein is CASSYDRGAFF.

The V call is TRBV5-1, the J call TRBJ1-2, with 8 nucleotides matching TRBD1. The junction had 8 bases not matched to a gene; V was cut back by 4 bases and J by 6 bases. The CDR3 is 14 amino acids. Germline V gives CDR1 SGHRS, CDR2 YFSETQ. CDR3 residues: CASSGVDRENGYTF. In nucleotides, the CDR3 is TGCGCCAGCAGCGGGGTGGACAGGGAGAATGGCTACACCTTC.

CDR3 sequence: CASSPGTGGWTEAFF. CDR3 in DNA: TGTGCCAGCAGTCCCGGGACAGGGGGCTGGACTGAAGCTTTCTTT. V and J are TRBV6-4 and TRBJ1-1, with 12 bases lining up with TRBD1. CDR3 length equals 15 residues. The V and J ends lost 5 bases and 5 bases, in that order; junction bases with no gene match: 6. Germline CDR1 MRHNA, CDR2 SNTAGT.

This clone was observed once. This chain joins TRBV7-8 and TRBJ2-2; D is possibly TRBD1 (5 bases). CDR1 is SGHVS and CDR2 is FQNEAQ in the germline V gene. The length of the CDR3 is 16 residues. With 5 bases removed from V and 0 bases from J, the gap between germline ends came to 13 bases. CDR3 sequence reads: CASSHAQGTNTGELFF. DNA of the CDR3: TGTGCCAGCAGCCATGCCCAGGGAACGAACACCGGGGAGCTGTTTTTT. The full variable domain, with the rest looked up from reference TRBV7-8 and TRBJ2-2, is GAGVSQSPRYKVAKRGQDVALRCDPISGHVSLFWYQQALGQGPEFLTYFQNEAQLDKSGLPSDRFFAERPEGSVSTLKIQRTQQEDSAVYLCASSHAQGTNTGELFFGEGSRLTVL.

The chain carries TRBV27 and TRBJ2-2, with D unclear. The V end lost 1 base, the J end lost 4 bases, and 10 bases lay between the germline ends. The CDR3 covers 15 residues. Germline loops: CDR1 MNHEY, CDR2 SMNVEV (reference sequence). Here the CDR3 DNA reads TGTGCCAGCAGTTTATGGGCCGCGAGCACCGGGGAGCTGTTTTTT. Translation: CASSLWAASTGELFF.

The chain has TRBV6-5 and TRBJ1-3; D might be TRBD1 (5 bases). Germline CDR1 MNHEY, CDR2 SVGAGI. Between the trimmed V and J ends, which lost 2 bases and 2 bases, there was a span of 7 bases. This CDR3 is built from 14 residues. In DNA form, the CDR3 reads TGTGCCAGCAGTTACGAGGGGACTGGAAACACCATATATTTT. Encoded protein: CASSYEGTGNTIYF.

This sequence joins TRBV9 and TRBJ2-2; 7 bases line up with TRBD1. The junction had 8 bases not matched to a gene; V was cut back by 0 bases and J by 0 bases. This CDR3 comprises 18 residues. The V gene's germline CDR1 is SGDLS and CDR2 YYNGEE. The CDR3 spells CASSVVPLDRANTGELFF. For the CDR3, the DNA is TGTGCCAGCAGCGTAGTCCCCCTTGACAGGGCGAACACCGGGGAGCTGTTTTTT.

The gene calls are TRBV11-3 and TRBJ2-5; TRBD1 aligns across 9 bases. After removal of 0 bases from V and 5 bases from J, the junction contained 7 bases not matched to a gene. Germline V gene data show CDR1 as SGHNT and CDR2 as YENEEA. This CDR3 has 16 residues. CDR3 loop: CASSLEAGTGRETQYF. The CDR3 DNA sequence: TGTGCCAGCAGCTTAGAAGCCGGGACAGGGAGGGAGACCCAGTACTTC. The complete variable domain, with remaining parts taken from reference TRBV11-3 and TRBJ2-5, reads EAGVVQSPRYKIIEKKQPVAFWCNPISGHNTLYWYLQNLGQGPELLIRYENEEAVDDSQLPKDRFSAERLKGVDSTLKIQPAELGDSAVYLCASSLEAGTGRETQYFGPGTRLLVL.

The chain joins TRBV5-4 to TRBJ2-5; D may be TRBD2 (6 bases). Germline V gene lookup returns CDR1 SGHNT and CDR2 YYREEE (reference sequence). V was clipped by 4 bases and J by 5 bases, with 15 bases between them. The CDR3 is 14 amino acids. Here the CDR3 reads CASSGGSIRETQYF. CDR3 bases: TGTGCCAGCAGCGGGGGGAGTATTCGGGAGACCCAGTACTTC. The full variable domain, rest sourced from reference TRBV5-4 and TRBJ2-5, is ETGVTQSPTHLIKTRGQQVTLRCSSQSGHNTVSWYQQALGQGPQFIFQYYREEENGRGNFPPRFSGLQFPNYSSELNVNALELDDSALYLCASSGGSIRETQYFGPGTRLLVL.

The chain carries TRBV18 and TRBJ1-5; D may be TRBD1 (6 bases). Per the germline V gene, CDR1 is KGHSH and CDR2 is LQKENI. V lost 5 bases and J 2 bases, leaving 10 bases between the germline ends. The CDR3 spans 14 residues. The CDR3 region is CASSGGGRNQPQHF. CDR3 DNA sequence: TGTGCCAGCTCAGGAGGGGGGCGCAATCAGCCCCAGCATTTT.

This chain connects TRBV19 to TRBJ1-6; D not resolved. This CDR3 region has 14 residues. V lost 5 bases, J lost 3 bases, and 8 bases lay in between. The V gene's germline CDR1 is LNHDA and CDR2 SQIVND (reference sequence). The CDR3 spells CASSPGSYNSPLHF. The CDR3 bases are TGTGCCAGTAGTCCCGGGAGCTATAATTCACCCCTCCACTTT.

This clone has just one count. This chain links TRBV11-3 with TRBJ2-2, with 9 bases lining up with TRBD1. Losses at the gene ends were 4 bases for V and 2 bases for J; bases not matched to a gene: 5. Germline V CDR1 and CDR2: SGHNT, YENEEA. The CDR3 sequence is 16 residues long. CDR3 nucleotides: TGTGCCAGCAGCTCCGGGACAGGGACAAACACCGGGGAGCTGTTTTTT. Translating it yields CASSSGTGTNTGELFF. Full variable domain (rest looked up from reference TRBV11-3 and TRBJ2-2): EAGVVQSPRYKIIEKKQPVAFWCNPISGHNTLYWYLQNLGQGPELLIRYENEEAVDDSQLPKDRFSAERLKGVDSTLKIQPAELGDSAVYLCASSSGTGTNTGELFFGEGSRLTVL.

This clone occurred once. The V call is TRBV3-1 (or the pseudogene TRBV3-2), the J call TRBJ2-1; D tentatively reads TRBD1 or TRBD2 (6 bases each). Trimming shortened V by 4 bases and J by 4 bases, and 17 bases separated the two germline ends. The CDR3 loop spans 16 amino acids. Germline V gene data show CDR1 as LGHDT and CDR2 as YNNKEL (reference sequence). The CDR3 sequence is CASSPVTGAGYNEQFF. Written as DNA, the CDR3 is TGTGCCAGCAGCCCGGTAACGGGGGCGGGTTACAATGAGCAGTTCTTC.

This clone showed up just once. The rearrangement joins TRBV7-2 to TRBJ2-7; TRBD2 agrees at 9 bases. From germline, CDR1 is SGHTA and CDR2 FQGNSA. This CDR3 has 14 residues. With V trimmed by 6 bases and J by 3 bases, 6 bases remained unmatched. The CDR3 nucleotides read TGTGCCAGCAGGTCTAGCGGGACTCACTACGAGCAGTACTTC. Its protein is CASRSSGTHYEQYF.

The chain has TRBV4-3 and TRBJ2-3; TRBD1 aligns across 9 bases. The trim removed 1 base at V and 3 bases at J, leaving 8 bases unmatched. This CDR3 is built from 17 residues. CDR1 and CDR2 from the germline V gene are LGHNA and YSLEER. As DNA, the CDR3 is TGCGCCAGCAGCCAAGCGGCCGGGACAGGGTTTACAGATACGCAGTATTTT. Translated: CASSQAAGTGFTDTQYF.

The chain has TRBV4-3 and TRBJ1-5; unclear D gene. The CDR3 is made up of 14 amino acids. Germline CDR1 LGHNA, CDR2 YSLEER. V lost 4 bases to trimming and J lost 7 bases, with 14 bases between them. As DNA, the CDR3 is TGCGCCAGCAGCCGAAATGCCCGAGGGCAGCCCCAGCATTTT. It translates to CASSRNARGQPQHF.

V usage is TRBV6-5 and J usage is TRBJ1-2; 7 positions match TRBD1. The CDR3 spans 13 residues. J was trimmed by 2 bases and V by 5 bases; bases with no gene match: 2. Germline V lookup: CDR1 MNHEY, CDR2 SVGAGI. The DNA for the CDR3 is TGTGCCAGCAGTCGGACAGGAAACTATGGCTACACCTTC. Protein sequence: CASSRTGNYGYTF.

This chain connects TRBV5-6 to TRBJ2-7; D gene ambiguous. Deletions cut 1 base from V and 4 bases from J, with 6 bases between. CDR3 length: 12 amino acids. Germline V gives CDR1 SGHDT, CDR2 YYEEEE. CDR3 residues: CASSLRRYEQYF. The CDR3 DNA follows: TGTGCCAGCAGCTTGAGGCGATACGAGCAGTACTTC.

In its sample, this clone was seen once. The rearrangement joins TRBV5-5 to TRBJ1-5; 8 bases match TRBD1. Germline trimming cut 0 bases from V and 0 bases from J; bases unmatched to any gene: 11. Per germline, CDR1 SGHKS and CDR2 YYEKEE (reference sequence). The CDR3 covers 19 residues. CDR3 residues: CASSLGTGLDRYSNQPQHF. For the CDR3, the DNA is TGTGCCAGCAGCTTGGGGACAGGGCTGGATCGATATAGCAATCAGCCCCAGCATTTT.

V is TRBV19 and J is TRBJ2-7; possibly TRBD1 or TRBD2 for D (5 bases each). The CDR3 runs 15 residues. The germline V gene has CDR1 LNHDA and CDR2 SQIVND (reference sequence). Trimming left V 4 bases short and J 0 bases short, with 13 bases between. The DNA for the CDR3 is TGTGCCAGTAGTACCGCCGGGACCAGCTCCTACGAGCAGTACTTC. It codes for CASSTAGTSSYEQYF. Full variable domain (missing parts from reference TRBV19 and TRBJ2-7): DGGITQSPKYLFRKEGQNVTLSCEQNLNHDAMYWYRQDPGQGLRLIYYSQIVNDFQKGDIAEGYSVSREKKESFPLTVTSAQKNPTAFYLCASSTAGTSSYEQYFGPGTRLTVT.

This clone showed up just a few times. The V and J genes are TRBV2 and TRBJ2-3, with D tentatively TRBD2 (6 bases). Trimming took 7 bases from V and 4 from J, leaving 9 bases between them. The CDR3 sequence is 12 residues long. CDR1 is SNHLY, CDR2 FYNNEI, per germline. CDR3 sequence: CASKGEADTQYF. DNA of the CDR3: TGTGCCAGCAAAGGGGAGGCAGATACGCAGTATTTT. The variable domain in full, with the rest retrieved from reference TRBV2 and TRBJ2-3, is EPEVTQTPSHQVTQMGQEVILRCVPISNHLYFYWYRQILGQKVEFLVSFYNNEISEKSEIFDDQFSVERPDGSNFTLKIRSTKLEDSAMYFCASKGEADTQYFGPGTRLTVL.